The 9 T cell receptor beta chains given below trace back to one sample, sequenced in a study of CD8+ T cells in alopecia areata. RNA was extracted and reverse transcribed into cDNA as the sequencing template. Profiling relied on immunoSEQ multiplex PCR, and the TCRdb table lists in-frame clones only, not all of them. Of almost 250,000 clones in the sample, 67% are singletons; the top ten hold around 1.2%. Source: CD4+ T cells sorted from blood, taken at week 0. Receptor source: a human donor with alopecia areata.

This clone was found once. The chain uses TRBV23-1 and TRBJ1-6, with no clear D. TRBV23-1 is marked as an open reading frame, function uncertain. V lost 9 bases and J 8 bases, leaving 17 bases between the germline ends. The CDR3 has 14 amino acids. The CDR3 DNA follows: TGCGCCAGGATCCCGGGCCCCTCGGATTCACCCCTCCACTTT. Its protein product is CARIPGPSDSPLHF.

CDR3 protein: CASREGDRSNQPQHF. Written as DNA, the CDR3 is TGTGCCAGTAGGGAAGGGGACCGTAGCAATCAGCCCCAGCATTTT. V gene TRBV19 combines with J gene TRBJ1-5; D possibly corresponds to TRBD1 (5 bases). The CDR3 has 15 residues. The germline V gene has CDR1 LNHDA and CDR2 SQIVND (reference sequence). V lost 6 bases to trimming and J lost 0 bases, with 12 bases between them.

The rearrangement links TRBV5-1 to TRBJ2-5, with 12 nucleotides matching TRBD2. Germline CDR1 and CDR2: SGHRS and YFSETQ. With V trimmed by 1 base and J by 2 bases, 6 bases remained unmatched. The length of the CDR3 is 17 residues. The CDR3 DNA reads TGCGCCAGCAGCTTGTCCCCCCTAGCGGGGGGGCAAGAGACCCAGTACTTC. It codes for CASSLSPLAGGQETQYF.

J is TRBJ1-2 and V is TRBV30, with D hard to call. The CDR3 covers 14 residues. The V and J ends lost 0 bases and 4 bases respectively, with 12 bases between them. Germline loops: CDR1 GTSNPN, CDR2 SVGIG (reference sequence). CDR3 sequence: CAWSVGGRSYGYTF. In nucleotides, the CDR3 is TGTGCCTGGAGTGTAGGAGGGCGGAGCTATGGCTACACCTTC.

This chain connects TRBV30 to TRBJ2-2; D not resolved. This CDR3 has 13 amino acids. CDR1 is GTSNPN and CDR2 is SVGIG in the germline V gene (reference sequence). V lost 2 bases, J lost 3 bases, and 7 bases lay in between. The CDR3 bases are TGTGCCTGGAGTCCTGTGGACACCGGGGAGCTGTTTTTT. Translating gives CAWSPVDTGELFF.

The chain joins TRBV6-1 to TRBJ1-5, with D unclear. V dropped 0 bases and J dropped 1 base, with 7 bases sitting between them. The germline V gene has CDR1 MNHNS and CDR2 SASEGT. The CDR3 runs to 15 residues. This CDR3 is CASSEAGGSNQPQHF. For the CDR3, the DNA is TGTGCCAGCAGTGAAGCGGGAGGAAGCAATCAGCCCCAGCATTTT.

This sequence joins TRBV30 and TRBJ1-5; 8 bases are shared with TRBD1. The germline V gene has CDR1 GTSNPN and CDR2 SVGIG (reference sequence). The CDR3 loop spans 13 amino acids. V lost 2 bases, J lost 7 bases, and 4 bases stayed unmatched. The CDR3 loop is CAWSSGDRQPQHF. Here the CDR3 DNA reads TGTGCCTGGAGTTCAGGGGACAGGCAGCCCCAGCATTTT.

The genes are TRBV5-4 and TRBJ1-2; the D gene is possibly TRBD1 (6 bases). V gave up 4 bases and J gave up 3 bases, with 13 bases separating them. Germline CDR1 SGHNT, CDR2 YYREEE (reference sequence). The CDR3 has 14 residues. The CDR3 protein is CASSKQGVDYGYTF. DNA for the CDR3: TGTGCCAGCAGCAAACAGGGAGTCGACTATGGCTACACCTTC. Full variable domain (remainder filled in from reference TRBV5-4 and TRBJ1-2): ETGVTQSPTHLIKTRGQQVTLRCSSQSGHNTVSWYQQALGQGPQFIFQYYREEENGRGNFPPRFSGLQFPNYSSELNVNALELDDSALYLCASSKQGVDYGYTFGSGTRLTVV.

The chain has TRBV4-1 and TRBJ2-1; 11 bases are shared with TRBD2. The V gene end was trimmed by 2 bases and the J gene end by 1 base; junction bases not matched to a gene: 4. Germline CDR1 and CDR2: MGHRA and YSYEKL. This CDR3 is built from 17 residues. The CDR3 region is CASSQHSGGASYNEQFF. In DNA, the CDR3 is TGCGCCAGCAGCCAACATAGCGGGGGGGCTTCCTACAATGAGCAGTTCTTC.